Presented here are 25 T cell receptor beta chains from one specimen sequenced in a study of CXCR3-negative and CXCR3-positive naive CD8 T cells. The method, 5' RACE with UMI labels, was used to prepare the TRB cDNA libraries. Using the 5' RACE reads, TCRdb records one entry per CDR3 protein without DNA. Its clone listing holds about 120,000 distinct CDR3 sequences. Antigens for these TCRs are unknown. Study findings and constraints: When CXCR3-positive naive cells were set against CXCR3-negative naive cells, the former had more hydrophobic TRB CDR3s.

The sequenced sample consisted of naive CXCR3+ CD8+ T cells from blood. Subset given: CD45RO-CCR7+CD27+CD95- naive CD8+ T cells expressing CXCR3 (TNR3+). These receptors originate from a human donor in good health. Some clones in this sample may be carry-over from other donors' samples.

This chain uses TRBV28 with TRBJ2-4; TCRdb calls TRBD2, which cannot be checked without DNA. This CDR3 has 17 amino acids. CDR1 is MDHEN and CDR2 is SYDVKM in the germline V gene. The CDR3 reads CASSSRAGGLWGDIQYF.

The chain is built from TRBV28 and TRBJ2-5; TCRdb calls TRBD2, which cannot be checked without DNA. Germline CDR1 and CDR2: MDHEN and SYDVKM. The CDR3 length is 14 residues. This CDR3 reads CASIPVGGGETQYF. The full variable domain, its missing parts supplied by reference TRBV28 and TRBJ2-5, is DVKVTQSSRYLVKRTGEKVFLECVQDMDHENMFWYRQDPGLGLRLIYFSYDVKMKEKGDIPEGYSVSREKKERFSLILESASTNQTSMYLCASIPVGGGETQYFGPGTRLLVL.

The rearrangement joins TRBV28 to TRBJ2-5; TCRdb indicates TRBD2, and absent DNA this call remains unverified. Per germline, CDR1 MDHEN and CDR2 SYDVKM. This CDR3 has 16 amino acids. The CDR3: CASSFGVAGVRETQYF. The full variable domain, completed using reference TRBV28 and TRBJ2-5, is DVKVTQSSRYLVKRTGEKVFLECVQDMDHENMFWYRQDPGLGLRLIYFSYDVKMKEKGDIPEGYSVSREKKERFSLILESASTNQTSMYLCASSFGVAGVRETQYFGPGTRLLVL.

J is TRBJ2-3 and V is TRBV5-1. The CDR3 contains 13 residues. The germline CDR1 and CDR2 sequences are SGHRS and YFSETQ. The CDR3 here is CASSLYSGDTQYF.

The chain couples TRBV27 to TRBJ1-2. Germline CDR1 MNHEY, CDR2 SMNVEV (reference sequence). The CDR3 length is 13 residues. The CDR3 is CASSLVGYYGYTF.

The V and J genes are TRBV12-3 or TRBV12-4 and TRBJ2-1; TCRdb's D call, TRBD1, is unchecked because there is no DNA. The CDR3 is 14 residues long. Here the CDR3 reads CASNIAGGLNEQFF.

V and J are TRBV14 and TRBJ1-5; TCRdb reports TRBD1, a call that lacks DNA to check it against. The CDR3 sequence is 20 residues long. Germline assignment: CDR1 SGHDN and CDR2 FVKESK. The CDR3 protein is CASSHDIGWVIGQGNQPQHF. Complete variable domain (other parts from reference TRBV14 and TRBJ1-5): EAGVTQFPSHSVIEKGQTVTLRCDPISGHDNLYWYRRVMGKEIKFLLHFVKESKQDESGMPNNRFLAERTGGTYSTLKVQPAELEDSGVYFCASSHDIGWVIGQGNQPQHFGDGTRLSIL.

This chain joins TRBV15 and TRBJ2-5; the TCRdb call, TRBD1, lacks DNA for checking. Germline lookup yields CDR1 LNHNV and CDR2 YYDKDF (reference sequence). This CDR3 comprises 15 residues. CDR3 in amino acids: CATSRDFEGAKTQYF.

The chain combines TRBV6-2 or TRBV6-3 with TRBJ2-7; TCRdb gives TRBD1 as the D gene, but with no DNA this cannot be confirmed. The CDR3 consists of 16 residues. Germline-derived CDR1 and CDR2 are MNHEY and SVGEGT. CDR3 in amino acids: CASSQPPTVGPYEQYF.

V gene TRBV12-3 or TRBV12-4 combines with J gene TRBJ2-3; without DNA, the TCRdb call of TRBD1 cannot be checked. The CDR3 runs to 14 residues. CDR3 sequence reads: CASSPDSLTGTQYF.

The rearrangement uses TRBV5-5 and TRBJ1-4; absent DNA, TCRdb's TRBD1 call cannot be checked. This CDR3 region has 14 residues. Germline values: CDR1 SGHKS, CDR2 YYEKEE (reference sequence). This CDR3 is CASSLGAGGEKLFF.

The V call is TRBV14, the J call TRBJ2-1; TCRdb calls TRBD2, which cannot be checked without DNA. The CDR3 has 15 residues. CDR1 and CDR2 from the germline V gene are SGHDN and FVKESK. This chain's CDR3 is CASSQVPSVYNEQFF.

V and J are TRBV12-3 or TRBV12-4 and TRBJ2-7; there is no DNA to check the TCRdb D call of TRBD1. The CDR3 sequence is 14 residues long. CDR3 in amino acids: CASSLTGGVYEQYF.

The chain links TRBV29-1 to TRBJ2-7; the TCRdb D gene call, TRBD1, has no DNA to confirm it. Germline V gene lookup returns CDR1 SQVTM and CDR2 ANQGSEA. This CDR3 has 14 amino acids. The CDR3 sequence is CSVEDPSGSYEQYF.

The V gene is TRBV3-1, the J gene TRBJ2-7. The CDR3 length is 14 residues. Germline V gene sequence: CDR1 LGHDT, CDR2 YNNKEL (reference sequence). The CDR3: CASSQDLLDYEQYF.

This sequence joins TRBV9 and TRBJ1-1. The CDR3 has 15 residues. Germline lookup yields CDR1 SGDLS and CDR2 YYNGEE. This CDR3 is CASSVRRDGNTEAFF.

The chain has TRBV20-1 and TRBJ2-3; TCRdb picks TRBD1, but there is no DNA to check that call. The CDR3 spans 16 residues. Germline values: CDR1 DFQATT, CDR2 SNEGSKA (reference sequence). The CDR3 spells CSARGGRTGRPDTQYF.

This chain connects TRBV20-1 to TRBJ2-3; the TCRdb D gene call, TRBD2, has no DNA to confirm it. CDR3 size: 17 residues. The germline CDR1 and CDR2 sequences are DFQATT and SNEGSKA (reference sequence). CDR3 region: CSARPPLLAARGDTQYF.

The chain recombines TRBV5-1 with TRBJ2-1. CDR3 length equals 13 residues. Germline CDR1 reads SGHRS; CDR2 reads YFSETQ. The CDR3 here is CASSFFNYNEQFF.

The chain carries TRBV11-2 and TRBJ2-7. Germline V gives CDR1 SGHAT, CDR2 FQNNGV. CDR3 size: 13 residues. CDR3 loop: CASSPDPSYEQYF.

CDR3 amino acids: CSAEGSDQPQHF. The chain couples TRBV20-1 to TRBJ1-5. This CDR3 has 12 residues. Germline V CDR1 and CDR2: DFQATT, SNEGSKA (reference sequence).

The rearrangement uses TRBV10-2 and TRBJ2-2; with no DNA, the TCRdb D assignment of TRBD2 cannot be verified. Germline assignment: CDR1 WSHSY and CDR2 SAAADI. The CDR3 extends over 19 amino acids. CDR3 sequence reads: CASQGGWLAGGHNTGELFF.

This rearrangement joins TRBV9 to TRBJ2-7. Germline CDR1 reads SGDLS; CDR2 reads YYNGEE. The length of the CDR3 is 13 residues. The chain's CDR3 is CASSVGQTYEQYF.

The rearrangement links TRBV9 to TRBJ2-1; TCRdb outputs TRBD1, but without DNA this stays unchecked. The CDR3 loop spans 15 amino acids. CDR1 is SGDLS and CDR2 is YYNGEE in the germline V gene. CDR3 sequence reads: CASSVGRVTYNEQFF.

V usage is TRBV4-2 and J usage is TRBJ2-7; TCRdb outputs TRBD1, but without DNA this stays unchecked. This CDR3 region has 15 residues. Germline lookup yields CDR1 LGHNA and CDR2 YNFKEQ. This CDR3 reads CASSQGQGGSYEQYF.